This paragraph reports one T cell receptor beta chain. Antigen unknown. These data come from a study of a mutant IDH1 vaccine in newly diagnosed glioma. Study-level background: Eight vaccine doses were administered to patients at weeks 1, 3, 5, 7, 11, 15, 19 and 23.

Method: immunoSEQ multiplex PCR; TCRdb's copy keeps in-frame clones and lacks some. Here the sample spans about 54,000 clones, approximately 80% being singletons. The time point is: week 5, during vaccination. Topical imiquimod was applied with each vaccine dose, which held 300 ug of mutant IDH1 20-mer peptide. This material consisted of PBMCs, taken from a glioma patient whose treatment included an IDH1 peptide vaccine. The receptor comes from a man aged 25 to 40 with glioma.

The CDR3 DNA reads as TGTGCCAGCAGCTTAACGGACGGATTATTCAATGAGCAGTTCTTC. It codes for CASSLTDGLFNEQFF. The J gene is TRBJ2-1, the V gene TRBV7-8; no reliable D call. CDR3 length equals 15 residues. Germline V gene sequence: CDR1 SGHVS, CDR2 FQNEAQ. Between the trimmed V and J ends, which lost 2 bases and 6 bases, there was a span of 14 bases. Filled out from reference TRBV7-8 and TRBJ2-1, the complete variable domain reads GAGVSQSPRYKVAKRGQDVALRCDPISGHVSLFWYQQALGQGPEFLTYFQNEAQLDKSGLPSDRFFAERPEGSVSTLKIQRTQQEDSAVYLCASSLTDGLFNEQFFGPGTRLTVL.